The T cell receptor beta chain described here comes from a study of cytomegalovirus exposure and HLA in healthy donors. Trimming removed 5 bases from V and 1 base from J, with 11 bases in between. The V gene's germline CDR1 is SEHNR and CDR2 FQNEAQ (reference sequence). The CDR3 has 14 residues. Concerning this clone: What it binds is not known.

Amplification used 60 Vbeta primers and 13 Jbeta primers. Sequencing was performed with immunoSEQ multiplex PCR; in TCRdb, only in-frame clones are kept and a portion is missing. Of around 150,000 clones listed, 70% to 90% are singletons. Study conclusions and caveats: The Asian-associated ancestry cluster reportedly had fewer N-insertions than the roughly 720-donor mean in a later analysis. There were some V segments, including TRBV6-2 and TRBV6-3, excluded as indistinguishable. Reportedly, TCR beta sequences accurately predicted HLA-A and HLA-B alleles in most subjects.

Input material: PBMCs. This sequence joins TRBV7-9 and TRBJ1-1; D gene ambiguous. This clonotype was obtained from a man aged 18 to 29 in good health and CMV-seropositive. The CDR3 DNA reads as TGTGCCAGCAGCGATACCCGGGGGAACACTGAAGCTTTCTTT. The encoded protein is CASSDTRGNTEAFF.